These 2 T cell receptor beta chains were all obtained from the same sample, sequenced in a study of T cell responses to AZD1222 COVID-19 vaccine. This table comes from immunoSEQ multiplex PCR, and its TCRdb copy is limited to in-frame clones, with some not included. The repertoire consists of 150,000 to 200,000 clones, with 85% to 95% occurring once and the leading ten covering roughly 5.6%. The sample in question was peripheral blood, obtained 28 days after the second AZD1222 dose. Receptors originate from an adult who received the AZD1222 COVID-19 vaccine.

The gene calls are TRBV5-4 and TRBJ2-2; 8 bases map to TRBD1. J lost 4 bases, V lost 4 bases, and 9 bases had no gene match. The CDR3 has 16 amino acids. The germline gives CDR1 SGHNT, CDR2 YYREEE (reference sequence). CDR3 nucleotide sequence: TGTGCCAGCAGCCACCCTGGACAGGGCCGCACCGGGGAGCTGTTTTTT. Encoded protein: CASSHPGQGRTGELFF.

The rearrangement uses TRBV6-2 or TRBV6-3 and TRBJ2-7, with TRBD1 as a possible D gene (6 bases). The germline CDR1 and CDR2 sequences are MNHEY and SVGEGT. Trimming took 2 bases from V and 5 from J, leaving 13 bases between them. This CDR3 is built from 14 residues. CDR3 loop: CASSYEGRGHEQYF. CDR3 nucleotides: TGTGCCAGCAGTTACGAAGGCAGGGGCCACGAGCAGTACTTC.